Here is one TCR beta chain with its context. These data come from a study of blood T cell repertoires in COVID-19. This CDR3 spans 15 amino acids. CDR1 is LGHDT, CDR2 YNNKEL, per germline (reference sequence). V shed 5 bases, J shed 6 bases, and the junction held 8 bases outside the gene matches. TCRdb's table, derived via immunoSEQ multiplex PCR, lists solely in-frame clones and lacks some. The table has 150,000 to 200,000 clones, about four fifths seen once. Sample: peripheral blood. The origin of this receptor is a man aged 65-85 years who had recovered from COVID-19. V is TRBV3-1 (or the pseudogene TRBV3-2) and J is TRBJ2-1; TRBD2 matches at 9 bases. This CDR3 is CASSSSSGNVNEQFF. CDR3 sequence (DNA): TGTGCCAGCAGCTCATCTAGCGGGAACGTCAATGAGCAGTTCTTC.